Below, one T cell receptor beta chain is given with its context. This record comes from a study of PD-1 blockade in classical Hodgkin lymphoma. This CDR3 region has 15 residues. Germline V gene sequence: CDR1 SEHNR, CDR2 FQNEAQ (reference sequence). V lost 5 bases, J lost 7 bases, and 8 bases stayed unmatched. Time point denoted: cycle 4 day 1 (C4D1), after more than 5 weeks of nivolumab. Brentuximab vedotin exposure varied among the patients, all of whom had relapsed after autologous stem cell transplantation. The study purified CD4+ T cells from thawed PBMCs using magnetic negative selection. Reported best responses ranged across complete response, partial response or progressive disease. Only in-frame clones appear in the TCRdb table, and some are missing; sequencing was by immunoSEQ multiplex PCR. The sample consists of roughly 29,000 clones, 85% of them appearing once.

This TCR came from a human donor with classical Hodgkin lymphoma. The rearrangement uses TRBV7-9 and TRBJ1-4; 9 bases map to TRBD1. The source material was CD4+ T cells from blood, sampled before the fourth cycle of nivolumab. The CDR3 loop reads CASSPSDRGGEKLFF. The CDR3 DNA reads TGTGCCAGCAGCCCTTCGGACAGGGGAGGTGAAAAACTGTTTTTT.